This T cell receptor (beta chain) was recorded in a study of response to subunit inactivated influenza vaccine. Study-level results: Few new T cells, the authors suggested, are recruited by each seasonal influenza vaccination.

Details on this clonotype: The antigen is not known.

This CDR3 comprises 12 residues. The V and J ends lost 1 base and 5 bases respectively, with 5 bases between them. Germline CDR1 and CDR2: SGHTA and FQGNSA. TCRdb fed the RT-PCR reads into MiXCR, producing one record per CDR3 protein. The sample lists about 650,000 distinct CDR3 sequences; roughly 14% were seen once. V usage is TRBV7-2 and J usage is TRBJ2-5; D not resolved. Material: PBMCs from blood, obtained 12 days after vaccination. The source of this sequence is a man in his forties or fifties who received an inactivated influenza vaccine. CDR3 bases: TGTGCCAGCAGCTTAGGGTTCGAGACCCAGTACTTC. Amino acids: CASSLGFETQYF. Together with reference TRBV7-2 and TRBJ2-5, the CDR3 gives the full variable domain: GAGVSQSPSNKVTEKGKDVELRCDPISGHTALYWYRQSLGQGLEFLIYFQGNSAPDKSGLPSDRFSAERTGGSVSTLTIQRTQQEDSAVYLCASSLGFETQYFGPGTRLLVL.